This T cell receptor (beta chain) came from a study of T-cell memory formation after mild COVID-19 (dated by TCRdb to about 2021). About the investigation overall: Most TCR sequence clusters were specific to one of the two donors. T-cell clones expanding and contracting after mild COVID-19 in a couple of donors were tracked by longitudinal TCRalpha and TCRbeta repertoire sequencing. The cohort was made up of two young adult volunteers, one female and one male, who were previously healthy.

There are 16 amino acids in the CDR3, from cysteine to phenylalanine inclusive. The kept DNA is CDR3 alone, 48 bases in frame from the first base. The germline V gene gives CDR1 as SGHTA and CDR2 as FQGNSA. V and J lose 2 bases and 1 base, and a span of 11 bases separates them. General conclusions and limits of the study: Some responding clones were found in pre-infection memory, which suggests that pre-existing cross-reactive memory T cells took part in the SARS-CoV-2 response. From day 15 to 85, contracting clones showed balanced CD4/CD8 phenotypes, whereas a second wave of clones that expanded from day 15 to 37 leaned towards CD4+. Whether the second-wave clones peaking on day 37 were SARS-CoV-2 specific was not confirmed. Contracting CD4+ clones turned up mainly in the CM and EM memory subsets, whereas EMRA was where CD8+ clones were enriched. The study covered only a couple of mild cases, and larger cohorts including severe cases with pre-infection samples were considered necessary.

This clonotype has just a few counts. Its antigen is currently not known. No much larger clone is present one base from it, and per-base qualities are unavailable. Sequencer: Illumina NovaSeq 6000. Using 5'RACE with constant-segment primers, TCRalpha and TCRbeta cDNA libraries were constructed, with sample barcodes and unique molecular identifiers added in the process. Trizol reagent was used to extract RNA from every sample. The libraries were amplified in two PCR steps, and the second step added a second sample barcode and Illumina TruSeq adapters. Sequencing of the libraries was done on an Illumina NovaSeq, producing 2 x 150 bp paired-end reads. Under the source paper's analysis protocol: The reads were demultiplexed and collapsed into UMI-guided consensus sequences using migec v1.2.7. Using mixcr v2.1.11, UMI consensuses were aligned to TRA and TRB V and J templates and then assembled into clonotypes. Clonotypes were classified as expanded or contracted when called significant by both edgeR and NoisET, with noise models trained on biological replicates. edgeR calls used a false discovery rate-adjusted p below 0.01 and a log2 fold-change threshold of 1. As an exploratory analysis of dynamics, PCA with hierarchical clustering was applied to max-normalized trajectories of the 1000 most abundant clonotypes. The CD4 or CD8 phenotype of responding clones was assigned using the separately sequenced CD4+ and CD8+ repertoires. The public reads were reanalyzed by TCRdb: fastp trimming at Q25, MiXCR alignment, in-frame beta chains only. Entries that share a CDR3 protein sequence are merged under the most common genes and DNA. TCRdb's processing, not the study's, gives the V and J calls here. The sample records 250,000 to 400,000 distinct CDR3 sequences, roughly an eighth of which are singletons. The ten largest clones take up 21% of the sample.

Ficoll-Paque density gradient centrifugation was used to isolate PBMCs. The chain employs TRBV7-2 and TRBJ2-2; the D gene assignment is ambiguous. This clonotype originated in a man in his late teens or twenties who had mild COVID-19 (a few samples of this study predate the infection). The sample titles of this study are shuffled in the database, so cell type and time point are left out; the donor was told from shared clones. Material: PBMCs or a T cell subset sorted from them (not recorded which). This receptor carries the CDR3 CASSLNLARNTGELFF. The DNA sequence follows: TGTGCCAGCAGCTTAAATCTTGCGAGGAACACCGGGGAGCTGTTTTTT.